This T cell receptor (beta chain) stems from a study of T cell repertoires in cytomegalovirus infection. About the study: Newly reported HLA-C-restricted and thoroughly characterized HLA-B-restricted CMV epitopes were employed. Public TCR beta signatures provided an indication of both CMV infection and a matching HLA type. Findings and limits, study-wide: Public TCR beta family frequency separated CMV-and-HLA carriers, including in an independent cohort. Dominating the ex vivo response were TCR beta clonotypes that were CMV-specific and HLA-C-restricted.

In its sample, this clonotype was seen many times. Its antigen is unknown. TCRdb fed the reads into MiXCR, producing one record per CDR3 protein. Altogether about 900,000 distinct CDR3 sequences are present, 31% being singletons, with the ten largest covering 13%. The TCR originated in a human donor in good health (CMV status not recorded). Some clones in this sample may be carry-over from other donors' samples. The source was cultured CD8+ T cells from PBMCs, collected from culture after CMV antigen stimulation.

In DNA, the CDR3 is TGTGCCAGCAGTAGGACAGGGCTCGCCTACGAGCAGTACTTC. Residues: CASSRTGLAYEQYF. The V and J genes are TRBV12-3 or TRBV12-4 and TRBJ2-7, with 8 bases that match TRBD1. The CDR3 loop spans 14 amino acids. With V trimmed by 5 bases and J by 2 bases, 5 bases remained unmatched.